These 15 T cell receptor beta chains share one sample of origin, sequenced in a study of prognosis after radiotherapy for stage I lung cancer. From genomic DNA, TCR beta CDR3 was amplified by two-round multiplex PCR. Every TRBV and TRBJ gene had its own specific primer in first-round PCR. TCRdb passed the multiplex PCR reads through MiXCR, listing each CDR3 protein once. In the table there are approximately 16,000 distinct CDR3 sequences, around 40% of which are singletons. Specimen: PBMCs, collected before or after stereotactic body radiation therapy (not recorded which). The receptors derive from a donor of 50 years or more with non-small cell lung cancer.

V is TRBV6-2 or TRBV6-3 and J is TRBJ1-6; 7 bases match TRBD1. Per the germline V gene, CDR1 is MNHEY and CDR2 is SVGEGT. The CDR3 loop spans 17 amino acids. V lost 10 bases to trimming and J lost 8 bases; unmatched junction nucleotides: 20. CDR3 DNA sequence: TGTGCCAACAGGGAATACGACAGGGCTCTGTTAGATTCACCCCTCCACTTT. Its translation is CANREYDRALLDSPLHF.

The chain employs TRBV19 and TRBJ1-6; no clear D. Germline CDR1 and CDR2: LNHDA and SQIVND (reference sequence). Trimming stripped 9 bases from V and 6 bases from J, with 12 bases between. The CDR3 runs 13 residues. The DNA of the CDR3 is TGTGCCAGCCATCCCCAGCCTAATTCACCCCTCCACTTT. Translating gives CASHPQPNSPLHF. Using reference TRBV19 and TRBJ1-6 for the parts outside the CDR3, the full variable domain is DGGITQSPKYLFRKEGQNVTLSCEQNLNHDAMYWYRQDPGQGLRLIYYSQIVNDFQKGDIAEGYSVSREKKESFPLTVTSAQKNPTAFYLCASHPQPNSPLHFGNGTRLTVT.

Details on this clonotype: This may stem from a read error, because a much larger clone lies one nucleotide away. V usage is TRBV15 and J usage is TRBJ1-2; D perhaps matches TRBD1 (5 bases). The CDR3 runs 14 residues. Germline CDR1 LNHNV, CDR2 YYDKDF (reference sequence). CDR3 in amino acids: CATSGDRAGPGYTF. In DNA form, the CDR3 reads TGTGCCACCAGCGGAGATCGAGCAGGGCCCGGCTACACCTTC. The full variable domain, its missing parts supplied by reference TRBV15 and TRBJ1-2, is DAMVIQNPRYQVTQFGKPVTLSCSQTLNHNVMYWYQQKSSQAPKLLFHYYDKDFNNEADTPDNFQSRRPNTSFCFLDIRSPGLGDTAMYLCATSGDRAGPGYTFGSGTRLTVV.

This clonotype was counted at least ten times. The chain employs TRBV4-1 and TRBJ1-4; TRBD1 matches 8 bases. In germline, CDR1 is MGHRA, CDR2 YSYEKL. This CDR3 spans 15 amino acids. V lost 5 bases to trimming and J lost 6 bases; unmatched junction nucleotides: 8. The CDR3 reads CASSSRTGQYEKLFF. In DNA form, the CDR3 reads TGCGCCAGCAGCTCACGGACAGGGCAGTATGAAAAACTGTTTTTT.

The CDR3 protein is CASSQDSLWRGNTGELFF. The CDR3 DNA reads TGCGCCAGCAGCCAAGATTCACTTTGGCGGGGGAACACCGGGGAGCTGTTTTTT. J is TRBJ2-2 and V is TRBV4-1; TRBD2 might be the D (6 bases). Germline V gene sequence: CDR1 MGHRA, CDR2 YSYEKL. This CDR3 has 18 amino acids. V was shortened by 0 bases and J by 1 base, with 15 bases between the two germline ends.

This clonotype was seen at least ten times. V gene TRBV30 combines with J gene TRBJ1-4, with 7 bases lining up with TRBD1. The CDR3 is 13 amino acids. The V gene's germline CDR1 is GTSNPN and CDR2 SVGIG (reference sequence). V shed 1 base and J 8 bases; nucleotides not matched to a gene: 4. CDR3 DNA: TGTGCCTGGAGTGGTCGGACAGGCGAAAAACTGTTTTTT. This encodes CAWSGRTGEKLFF. Full variable domain (rest looked up from reference TRBV30 and TRBJ1-4): SQTIHQWPATLVQPVGSPLSLECTVEGTSNPNLYWYRQAAGRGLQLLFYSVGIGQISSEVPQNLSASRPQDRQFILSSKKLLLSDSGFYLCAWSGRTGEKLFFGSGTQLSVL.

This clonotype was detected ten times or more. The rearrangement links TRBV4-1 to TRBJ2-1; 7 bases fit TRBD2. CDR1 and CDR2 (germline): MGHRA, YSYEKL. The CDR3 is 15 amino acids. Trimming removed 2 bases from V and 4 bases from J; junction bases left unmatched: 5. CDR3 in amino acids: CASSQMTSSYNEQFF. CDR3 nucleotide sequence: TGCGCCAGCAGCCAAATGACTAGCTCATACAATGAGCAGTTCTTC.

The chain employs TRBV12-3 or TRBV12-4 and TRBJ2-7, with a tentative D call TRBD1 (6 bases). The ends were cut back, 6 bases at V and 1 base at J, with 13 bases in the middle. This CDR3 contains 14 residues. The chain's CDR3 is CASSRDRSSYEQYF. The CDR3, as DNA: TGTGCCAGCAGCCGCGACAGGTCTTCCTACGAGCAGTACTTC.

This CDR3 reads CATQRAYYNEQFF. The CDR3 DNA is TGTGCCACCCAGCGGGCCTACTACAATGAGCAGTTCTTC. This chain joins TRBV19 and TRBJ2-1, with D tentatively TRBD2 (6 bases). Trimming left V 10 bases short and J 3 bases short, with 13 bases between. The CDR3 contains 13 residues. CDR1 and CDR2 from the germline V gene are LNHDA and SQIVND (reference sequence).

The table lists this clonotype with many counts. This chain joins TRBV4-1 and TRBJ1-4; 9 nucleotides agree with TRBD1. CDR1 and CDR2 from the germline V gene are MGHRA and YSYEKL. CDR3 length: 17 amino acids. With 0 bases clipped from V and 7 bases from J, the junction kept 9 bases outside the gene matches. The CDR3 nucleotides are TGCGCCAGCAGCCAAGAAGGGACAGGGTTGGGGGGTGAAAAACTGTTTTTT. Its translation is CASSQEGTGLGGEKLFF.

The chain employs TRBV7-2 and TRBJ2-3, with D unresolved. The CDR3 is made up of 18 amino acids. The germline V and J ends were trimmed by 5 bases and 1 base, with 22 bases remaining between them. Germline V lookup: CDR1 SGHTA, CDR2 FQGNSA. The CDR3 reads CASSPRWAQRDRTDTQYF. The CDR3 nucleotides read TGTGCCAGCAGCCCTCGGTGGGCACAACGAGACCGCACAGATACGCAGTATTTT.

V gene TRBV9 combines with J gene TRBJ2-7, with 10 bases that match TRBD2. There are 14 residues in the CDR3. Germline V gene sequence: CDR1 SGDLS, CDR2 YYNGEE. Losses at the gene ends were 5 bases for V and 3 bases for J; bases not matched to a gene: 5. The CDR3 bases are TGTGCCAGCAGGTGGACTAGCGGTCTCTACGAGCAGTACTTC. Translation: CASRWTSGLYEQYF.

This clonotype came up a few times. One base separates it from a far larger clone, so it is likely a read error. V and J are TRBV6-4 and TRBJ2-2; D is ambiguous. Deletions cut 10 bases from V and 0 bases from J, with 9 bases between. The CDR3 covers 13 residues. In germline, CDR1 is MRHNA, CDR2 SNTAGT. The CDR3 nucleotides read TGTGCCATCCTGGATTCGAACACCGGGGAGCTGTTTTTT. Amino acids: CAILDSNTGELFF.

This clonotype is medium-sized by share. The chain employs TRBV6-1 and TRBJ2-3; TRBD2 might be the D (5 bases). The CDR3 is 15 amino acids. V was trimmed by 7 bases and J by 0 bases, leaving 14 bases between them. CDR1 and CDR2 (germline): MNHNS, SASEGT. The CDR3 coding sequence is TGTGCCAGCACGTCGGAGGTGGGGAGCACAGATACGCAGTATTTT. Amino acids: CASTSEVGSTDTQYF.

About this clonotype: With a much larger clone just one base away, this may be a read error. This chain uses TRBV6-1 with TRBJ1-5; D unresolved. Germline V lookup: CDR1 MNHNS, CDR2 SASEGT. The CDR3 is made up of 15 amino acids. The CDR3 DNA is TGTGCCAGCAGTCCGACATTCTATAGCAATCAGCCCCGGCATTTT. Amino acid sequence: CASSPTFYSNQPRHF.